These T cell receptor beta chains were read from a single sample in a study of OX40 agonist ivuxolimab in advanced cancers. Generated by immunoSEQ multiplex PCR, the TCRdb table keeps only in-frame clones and is missing some. This table has some 74,000 clones, more than 75% appearing once. The source material was CD4+ or CD8+ T cells sorted from blood, sampled in a trial of the OX40 agonist ivuxolimab. Every receptor here comes from an adult with an advanced solid tumor such as melanoma, head and neck, liver or kidney cancer. Each CDR3 is given with its conserved first and last residue. The order of the fields is clone size, V gene, J gene, D gene, CDR3 protein. The D gene is left open where the match is weak. Size is omitted from some rows. Given values are once, few, many or a class for expanded clones.

abundance: .; v_gene: TRBV7-8; j_gene: TRBJ1-6; d_gene: .; CDR3aa: CASSLLGVGGSPLHF
abundance: .; v_gene: TRBV6-5; j_gene: TRBJ2-1; d_gene: TRBD2; CDR3aa: CASSPSGSSWNEQFF
abundance: .; v_gene: TRBV11-3; j_gene: TRBJ2-7; d_gene: .; CDR3aa: CASSIGLGEQYF
abundance: once; v_gene: TRBV29-1; j_gene: TRBJ1-2; d_gene: .; CDR3aa: CSVALGGAFYGYTF
abundance: few; v_gene: TRBV7-2; j_gene: TRBJ1-5; d_gene: .; CDR3aa: CASSPDIFQPQHF
abundance: few; v_gene: TRBV7-6; j_gene: TRBJ2-3; d_gene: .; CDR3aa: CASSLGGTSTDTQYF
abundance: .; v_gene: TRBV19; j_gene: TRBJ1-2; d_gene: .; CDR3aa: CASTETAGYNYGYTF
abundance: .; v_gene: TRBV6-6; j_gene: TRBJ1-5; d_gene: .; CDR3aa: CASSYIITGQQPQHF
abundance: .; v_gene: TRBV29-1; j_gene: TRBJ1-3; d_gene: TRBD1; CDR3aa: CSVGDRGNTIYF
abundance: .; v_gene: TRBV4-1; j_gene: TRBJ2-6; d_gene: .; CDR3aa: CASSQDGTGYTTGANVLTF
abundance: .; v_gene: TRBV28; j_gene: TRBJ1-5; d_gene: .; CDR3aa: CASSPKNQPQHF
abundance: .; v_gene: TRBV6-5; j_gene: TRBJ2-7; d_gene: TRBD1; CDR3aa: CASSSVGTGDYEQYF
abundance: .; v_gene: TRBV5-1; j_gene: TRBJ2-5; d_gene: TRBD1; CDR3aa: CASSLRPGQGETQYF
abundance: .; v_gene: TRBV13; j_gene: TRBJ2-1; d_gene: TRBD1; CDR3aa: CASSLFMRQGYNEQFF
abundance: .; v_gene: TRBV5-8; j_gene: TRBJ2-5; d_gene: .; CDR3aa: CASSLGRYQETQYF
abundance: .; v_gene: TRBV2; j_gene: TRBJ2-7; d_gene: TRBD1; CDR3aa: CASRPSGTGGGEQYF
abundance: .; v_gene: TRBV2; j_gene: TRBJ2-7; d_gene: .; CDR3aa: CASREGGGAYEQYF
abundance: .; v_gene: TRBV27; j_gene: TRBJ2-7; d_gene: .; CDR3aa: CASSPLALSSYEQYF
abundance: .; v_gene: TRBV6-1; j_gene: TRBJ2-5; d_gene: .; CDR3aa: CASSEGFMRRGPETQYF
abundance: .; v_gene: TRBV4-2; j_gene: TRBJ2-5; d_gene: TRBD2; CDR3aa: CASSQVGGSETQYF
abundance: .; v_gene: TRBV7-9; j_gene: TRBJ2-1; d_gene: .; CDR3aa: CASSLKGPTYNEQFF
abundance: .; v_gene: TRBV4-1; j_gene: TRBJ1-1; d_gene: .; CDR3aa: CASSQDDSPGREAFF
abundance: .; v_gene: TRBV7-2; j_gene: TRBJ1-1; d_gene: .; CDR3aa: CASSFSLNTEAFF
abundance: .; v_gene: TRBV9; j_gene: TRBJ2-1; d_gene: TRBD2; CDR3aa: CASSLLAGSSYNEQFF
abundance: .; v_gene: TRBV10-3; j_gene: TRBJ2-3; d_gene: TRBD2; CDR3aa: CAISEPQKAGEADTQYF
abundance: .; v_gene: TRBV7-2; j_gene: TRBJ1-3; d_gene: .; CDR3aa: CASSLNTGGNTIYF
abundance: .; v_gene: TRBV11-3; j_gene: TRBJ2-2; d_gene: .; CDR3aa: CASSVNTGELFF
abundance: .; v_gene: TRBV19; j_gene: TRBJ2-3; d_gene: TRBD1; CDR3aa: CASTLKGQGAADTQYF
abundance: .; v_gene: TRBV18; j_gene: TRBJ2-2; d_gene: TRBD1; CDR3aa: CASSPGQAPGELFF
abundance: .; v_gene: TRBV7-2; j_gene: TRBJ2-7; d_gene: .; CDR3aa: CASKLDRSPSYEQYF
abundance: .; v_gene: TRBV7-2; j_gene: TRBJ1-4; d_gene: .; CDR3aa: CASSLGRGEKLFF
abundance: .; v_gene: TRBV5-1; j_gene: TRBJ2-7; d_gene: TRBD2; CDR3aa: CASSLSLAGGWSYEQYF
abundance: .; v_gene: TRBV5-1; j_gene: TRBJ1-4; d_gene: .; CDR3aa: CASSEEGGEKLFF
abundance: .; v_gene: TRBV2; j_gene: TRBJ1-2; d_gene: .; CDR3aa: CASSEDRNYGYTF
abundance: .; v_gene: TRBV18; j_gene: TRBJ1-1; d_gene: .; CDR3aa: CASSPRVGTEAFF
abundance: once; v_gene: TRBV2; j_gene: TRBJ2-7; d_gene: TRBD2; CDR3aa: CASRMGLAGGTSYEQYF
abundance: .; v_gene: TRBV4-2; j_gene: TRBJ2-5; d_gene: TRBD1; CDR3aa: CASSQDYPHSTGEETQYF
abundance: .; v_gene: TRBV29-1; j_gene: TRBJ1-1; d_gene: TRBD1; CDR3aa: CSVEGDRGSTEAFF
abundance: .; v_gene: TRBV5-1; j_gene: TRBJ1-2; d_gene: .; CDR3aa: CASSSDGGFNYGYTF
abundance: once; v_gene: TRBV11-1; j_gene: TRBJ2-1; d_gene: TRBD2; CDR3aa: CASSLRGGSNEQFF